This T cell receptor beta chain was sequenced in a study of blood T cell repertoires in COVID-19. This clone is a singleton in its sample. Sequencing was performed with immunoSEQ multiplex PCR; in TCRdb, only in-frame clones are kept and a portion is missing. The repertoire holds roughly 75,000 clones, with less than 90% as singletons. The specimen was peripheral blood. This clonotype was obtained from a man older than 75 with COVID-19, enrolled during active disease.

The CDR3 protein is CASSPGLQETQYF. Here the CDR3 DNA reads TGTGCCAGCTCACCAGGGCTCCAAGAGACCCAGTACTTC. The chain recombines TRBV18 with TRBJ2-5; no firm D call. The CDR3 runs to 13 residues. The germline gives CDR1 KGHSH, CDR2 LQKENI. The ends were cut back, 2 bases at V and 1 base at J, with 5 bases in the middle.